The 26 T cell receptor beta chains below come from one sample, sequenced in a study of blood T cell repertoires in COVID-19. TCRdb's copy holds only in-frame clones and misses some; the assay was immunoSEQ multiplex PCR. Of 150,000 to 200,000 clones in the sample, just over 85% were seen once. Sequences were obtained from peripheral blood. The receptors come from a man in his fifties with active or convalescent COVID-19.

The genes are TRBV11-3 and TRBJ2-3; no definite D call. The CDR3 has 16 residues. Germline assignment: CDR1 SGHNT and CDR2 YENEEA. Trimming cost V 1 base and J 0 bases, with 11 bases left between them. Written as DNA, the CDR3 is TGTGCCAGCAGCTTAGCAATCGGTACTAGCACAGATACGCAGTATTTT. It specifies CASSLAIGTSTDTQYF.

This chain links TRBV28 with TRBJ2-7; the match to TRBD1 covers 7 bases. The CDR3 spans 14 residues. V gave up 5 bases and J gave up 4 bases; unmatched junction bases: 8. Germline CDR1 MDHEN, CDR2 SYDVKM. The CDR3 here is CASSPGQPPYEQYF. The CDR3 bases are TGTGCCAGCAGTCCGGGACAGCCCCCTTACGAGCAGTACTTC.

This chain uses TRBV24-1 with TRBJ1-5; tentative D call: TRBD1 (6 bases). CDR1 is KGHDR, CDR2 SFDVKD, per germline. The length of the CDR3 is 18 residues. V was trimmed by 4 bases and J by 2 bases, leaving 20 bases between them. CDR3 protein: CATSDQKRGGTRNQPQHF. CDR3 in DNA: TGTGCCACCAGTGACCAAAAGAGGGGAGGGACACGCAATCAGCCCCAGCATTTT.

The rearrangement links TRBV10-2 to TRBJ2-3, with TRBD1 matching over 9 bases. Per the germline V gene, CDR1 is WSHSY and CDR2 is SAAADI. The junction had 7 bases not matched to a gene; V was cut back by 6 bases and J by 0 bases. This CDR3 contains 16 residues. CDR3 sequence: CASSAGQGGSTDTQYF. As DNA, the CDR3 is TGCGCCAGCAGCGCGGGACAGGGAGGGAGCACAGATACGCAGTATTTT.

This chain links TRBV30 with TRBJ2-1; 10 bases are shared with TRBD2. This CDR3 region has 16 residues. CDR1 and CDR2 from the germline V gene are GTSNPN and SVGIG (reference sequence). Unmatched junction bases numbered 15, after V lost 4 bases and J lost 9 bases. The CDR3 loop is CAWIGTAGGPMTEQFF. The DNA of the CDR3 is TGTGCCTGGATAGGGACAGCGGGAGGGCCGATGACTGAGCAGTTCTTC. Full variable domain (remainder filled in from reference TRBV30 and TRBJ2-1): SQTIHQWPATLVQPVGSPLSLECTVEGTSNPNLYWYRQAAGRGLQLLFYSVGIGQISSEVPQNLSASRPQDRQFILSSKKLLLSDSGFYLCAWIGTAGGPMTEQFFGPGTRLTVL.

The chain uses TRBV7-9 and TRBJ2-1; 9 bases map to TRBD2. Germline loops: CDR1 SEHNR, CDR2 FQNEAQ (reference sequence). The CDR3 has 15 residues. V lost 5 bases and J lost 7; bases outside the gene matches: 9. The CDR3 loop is CASSTGGSGRNEQFF. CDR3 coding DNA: TGTGCCAGCAGCACAGGAGGGAGCGGGAGGAATGAGCAGTTCTTC.

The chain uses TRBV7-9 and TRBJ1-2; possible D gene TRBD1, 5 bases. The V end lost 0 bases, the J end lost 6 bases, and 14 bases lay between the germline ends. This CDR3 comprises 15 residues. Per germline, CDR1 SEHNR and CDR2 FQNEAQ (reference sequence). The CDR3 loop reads CASSLAEGRGDGYTF. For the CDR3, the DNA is TGTGCCAGCAGCTTAGCTGAGGGGAGGGGAGATGGCTACACCTTC.

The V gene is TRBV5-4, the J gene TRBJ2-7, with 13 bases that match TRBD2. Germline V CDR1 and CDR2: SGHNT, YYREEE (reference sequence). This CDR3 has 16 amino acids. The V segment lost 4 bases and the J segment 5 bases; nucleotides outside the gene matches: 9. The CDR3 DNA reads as TGTGCCAGCAGCCCAAGGACTAGCGGGGGTATGAACGAGCAGTACTTC. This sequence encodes CASSPRTSGGMNEQYF.

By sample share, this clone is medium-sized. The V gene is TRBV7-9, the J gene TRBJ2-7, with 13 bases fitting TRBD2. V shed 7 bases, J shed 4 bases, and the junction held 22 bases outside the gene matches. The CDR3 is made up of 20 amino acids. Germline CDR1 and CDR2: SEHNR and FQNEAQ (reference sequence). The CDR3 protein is CASTPPAGLRTSGSVYEQYF. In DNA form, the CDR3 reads TGTGCCAGCACCCCCCCCGCCGGCCTCCGGACTAGCGGGAGTGTATACGAGCAGTACTTC.

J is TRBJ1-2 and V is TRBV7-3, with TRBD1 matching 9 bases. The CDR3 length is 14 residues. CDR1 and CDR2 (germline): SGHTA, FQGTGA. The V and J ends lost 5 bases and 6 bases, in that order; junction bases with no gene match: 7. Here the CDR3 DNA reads TGTGCCAGCAGCCTAGGGACAGGGCCGGATGGCTACACCTTC. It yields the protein CASSLGTGPDGYTF.

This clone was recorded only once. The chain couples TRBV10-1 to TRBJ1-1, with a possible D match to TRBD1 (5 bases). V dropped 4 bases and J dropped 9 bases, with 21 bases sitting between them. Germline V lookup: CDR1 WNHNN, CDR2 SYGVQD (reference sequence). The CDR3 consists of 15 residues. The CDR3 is CASSVSQGGLQKAFF. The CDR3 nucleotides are TGCGCCAGCAGTGTTAGTCAGGGTGGGTTGCAGAAAGCTTTCTTT.

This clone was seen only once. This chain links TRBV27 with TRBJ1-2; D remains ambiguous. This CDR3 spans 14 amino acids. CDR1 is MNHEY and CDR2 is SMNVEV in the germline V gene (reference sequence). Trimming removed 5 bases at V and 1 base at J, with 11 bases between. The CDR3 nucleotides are TGTGCCAGCAGTCCCACACCTTTTAACTATGGCTACACCTTC. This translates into CASSPTPFNYGYTF.

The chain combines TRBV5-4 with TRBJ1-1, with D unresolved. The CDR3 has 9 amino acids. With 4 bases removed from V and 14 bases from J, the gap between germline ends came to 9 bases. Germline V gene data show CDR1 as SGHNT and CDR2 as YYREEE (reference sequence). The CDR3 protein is CASSPPLFF. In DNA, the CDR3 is TGTGCCAGCAGCCCCCCACTCTTCTTT.

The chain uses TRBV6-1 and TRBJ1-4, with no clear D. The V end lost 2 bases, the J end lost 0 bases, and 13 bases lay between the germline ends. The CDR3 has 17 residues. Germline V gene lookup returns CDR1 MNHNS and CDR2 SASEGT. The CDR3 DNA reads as TGTGCCAGCAGTGAACGTATTGTGGGAGCAACTAATGAAAAACTGTTTTTT. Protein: CASSERIVGATNEKLFF.

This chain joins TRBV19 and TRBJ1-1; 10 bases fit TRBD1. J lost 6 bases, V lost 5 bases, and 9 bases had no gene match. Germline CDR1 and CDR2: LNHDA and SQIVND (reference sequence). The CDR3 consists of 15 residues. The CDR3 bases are TGTGCCAGTAGTCGGTCCCGGGACAGGGGCGCTGAAGCTTTCTTT. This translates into CASSRSRDRGAEAFF.

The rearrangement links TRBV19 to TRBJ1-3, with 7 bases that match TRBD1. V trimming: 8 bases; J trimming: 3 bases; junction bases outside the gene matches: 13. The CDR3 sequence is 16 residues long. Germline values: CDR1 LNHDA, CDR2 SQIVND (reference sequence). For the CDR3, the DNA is TGTGCCAGTCATAGTCCGACAGGGACGGGTGGAAACACCATATATTTT. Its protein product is CASHSPTGTGGNTIYF.

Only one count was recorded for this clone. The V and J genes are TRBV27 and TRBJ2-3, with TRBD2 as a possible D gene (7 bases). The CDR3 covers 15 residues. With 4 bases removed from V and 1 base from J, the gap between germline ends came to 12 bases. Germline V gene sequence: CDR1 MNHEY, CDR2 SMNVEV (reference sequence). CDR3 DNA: TGTGCCAGCAGTTCGCAGGGGAGGGGCACAGATACGCAGTATTTT. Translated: CASSSQGRGTDTQYF.

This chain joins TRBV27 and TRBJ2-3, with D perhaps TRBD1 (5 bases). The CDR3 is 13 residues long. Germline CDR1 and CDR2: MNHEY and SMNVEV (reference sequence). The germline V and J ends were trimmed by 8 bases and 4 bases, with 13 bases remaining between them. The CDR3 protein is CASSQVLADTQYF. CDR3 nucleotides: TGTGCCAGCTCACAGGTCCTAGCAGATACGCAGTATTTT.

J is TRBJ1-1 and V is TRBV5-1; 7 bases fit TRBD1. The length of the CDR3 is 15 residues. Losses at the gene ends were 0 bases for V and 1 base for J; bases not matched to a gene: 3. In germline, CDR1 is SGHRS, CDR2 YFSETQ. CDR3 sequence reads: CASSLGTGENTEAFF. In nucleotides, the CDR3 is TGCGCCAGCAGCTTGGGGACAGGAGAGAACACTGAAGCTTTCTTT. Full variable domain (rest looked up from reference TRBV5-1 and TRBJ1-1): KAGVTQTPRYLIKTRGQQVTLSCSPISGHRSVSWYQQTPGQGLQFLFEYFSETQRNKGNFPGRFSGRQFSNSRSEMNVSTLELGDSALYLCASSLGTGENTEAFFGQGTRLTVV.

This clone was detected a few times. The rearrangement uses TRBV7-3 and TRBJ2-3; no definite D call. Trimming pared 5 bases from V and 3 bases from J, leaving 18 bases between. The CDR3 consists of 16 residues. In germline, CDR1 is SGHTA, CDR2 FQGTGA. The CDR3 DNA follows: TGTGCCAGCAGCCCCGGCAGCCGGCAGAGGACAGATACGCAGTATTTT. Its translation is CASSPGSRQRTDTQYF.

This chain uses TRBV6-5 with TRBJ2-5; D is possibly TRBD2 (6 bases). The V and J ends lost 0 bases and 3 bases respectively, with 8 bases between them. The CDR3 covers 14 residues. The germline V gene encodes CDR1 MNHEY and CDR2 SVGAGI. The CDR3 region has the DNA TGTGCCAGCAGTTACTCGGGAGGAGAAGAGACCCAGTACTTC. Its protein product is CASSYSGGEETQYF.

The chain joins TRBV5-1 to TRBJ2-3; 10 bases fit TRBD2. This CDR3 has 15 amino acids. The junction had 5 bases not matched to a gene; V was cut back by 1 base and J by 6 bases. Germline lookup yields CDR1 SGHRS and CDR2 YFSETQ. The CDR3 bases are TGCGCCAGCAGCTTGTCGGGGACTAGCGACGATACGCAGTATTTT. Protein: CASSLSGTSDDTQYF.

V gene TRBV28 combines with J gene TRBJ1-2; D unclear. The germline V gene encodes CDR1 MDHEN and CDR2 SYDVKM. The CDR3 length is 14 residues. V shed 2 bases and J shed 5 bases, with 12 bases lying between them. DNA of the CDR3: TGTGCCAGCAGTTTACCGGGTCCACAATATGGCTACACCTTC. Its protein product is CASSLPGPQYGYTF.

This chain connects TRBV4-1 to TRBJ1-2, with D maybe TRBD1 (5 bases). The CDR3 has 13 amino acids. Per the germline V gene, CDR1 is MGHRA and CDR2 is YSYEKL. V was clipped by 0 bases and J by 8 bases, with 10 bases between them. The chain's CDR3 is CASSQDRERGYTF. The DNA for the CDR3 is TGCGCCAGCAGCCAAGACAGGGAAAGAGGCTACACCTTC.

The CDR3 loop reads CASSQDSGGALGYTF. The CDR3 nucleotides read TGTGCCAGCAGCCAAGATTCGGGGGGGGCTTTAGGCTACACCTTC. The rearrangement uses TRBV3-1 (or the pseudogene TRBV3-2) and TRBJ1-2, with a weak D call TRBD1 (6 bases). This CDR3 spans 15 amino acids. The germline V gene has CDR1 LGHDT and CDR2 YNNKEL (reference sequence). Trimming took off 0 bases at V and 8 bases at J, with 16 bases between the two ends.

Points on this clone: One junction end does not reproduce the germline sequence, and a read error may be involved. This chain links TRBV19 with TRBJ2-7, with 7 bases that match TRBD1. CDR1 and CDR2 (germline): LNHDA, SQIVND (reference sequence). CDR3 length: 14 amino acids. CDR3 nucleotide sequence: TGTGCCAGTAGTCCCGGACAGGTTTCCTCCGAGCAGTACTTC. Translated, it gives CASSPGQVSSEQYF. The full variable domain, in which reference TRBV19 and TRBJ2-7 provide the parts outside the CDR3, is DGGITQSPKYLFRKEGQNVTLSCEQNLNHDAMYWYRQDPGQGLRLIYYSQIVNDFQKGDIAEGYSVSREKKESFPLTVTSAQKNPTAFYLCASSPGQVSSEQYFGPGTRLTVT.